This is a list of T cell receptor beta chains from one sample in a study of cytomegalovirus exposure and HLA in healthy donors. TCRdb keeps only in-frame clones here, not all; method: immunoSEQ multiplex PCR. The sample carries hundreds of thousands of clones, almost 80% recorded once. The specimen sequenced was PBMCs. The receptors were gathered from a male donor in good health and CMV-seronegative. Each CDR3 is given with its conserved first and last residue.

cdr3_aa j_call v_call
CATSRGQFYSNQPQHF TRBJ1-5 TRBV15
CASSFGGSMAHNSPLHF TRBJ1-6 TRBV7-9
CASSVVVGRDTF TRBJ1-2 TRBV9
CATEVHSGNTIYF TRBJ1-3 TRBV21-1
CASSLRGNRTAYTGELFF TRBJ2-2 TRBV5-1
CASTPTGGGYGYTF TRBJ1-2 TRBV7-3
CASSLAGTSGTDTQYF TRBJ2-3 TRBV7-9
CASSERQGATGANVLTF TRBJ2-6 TRBV7-3
CASSLGTGGSPLHF TRBJ1-6 TRBV25-1
CSVQENTEAFF TRBJ1-1 TRBV29-1
CASSVRTSGGAWGTDTQYF TRBJ2-3 TRBV9
CSVEDRTGYGYTF TRBJ1-2 TRBV29-1
CASSDLRMELVAQGEQYF TRBJ2-7 TRBV6-1
CASSPGLAGDGTGELFF TRBJ2-2 TRBV7-8
CASSIYFGGDEQYF TRBJ2-7 TRBV19
CASSYSTASYEQYF TRBJ2-7 TRBV6-5
CSSTGTNYEQYF TRBJ2-7 TRBV7-9
CAISELGGVMLETQYF TRBJ2-5 TRBV10-3
CASTLNRGPSEQYF TRBJ2-7 TRBV7-2
CATRDRSYSNQPQHF TRBJ1-5 TRBV19
CASSLGRTSGYNEQFF TRBJ2-1 TRBV5-6
CAWSDSGKGNTIYF TRBJ1-3 TRBV30
CASSQKAGGSVHEQYF TRBJ2-7 TRBV7-6
CASKITGGGYEQYF TRBJ2-7 TRBV2